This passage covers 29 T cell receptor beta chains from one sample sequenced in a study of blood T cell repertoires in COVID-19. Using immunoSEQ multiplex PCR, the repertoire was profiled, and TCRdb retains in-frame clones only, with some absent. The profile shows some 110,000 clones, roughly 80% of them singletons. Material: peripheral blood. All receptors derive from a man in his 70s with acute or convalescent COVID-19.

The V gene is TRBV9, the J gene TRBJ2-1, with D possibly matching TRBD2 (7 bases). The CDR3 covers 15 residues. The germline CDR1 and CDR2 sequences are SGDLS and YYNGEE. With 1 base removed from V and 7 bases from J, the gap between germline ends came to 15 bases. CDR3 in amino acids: CASSVRGGAENEQFF. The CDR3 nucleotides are TGTGCCAGCAGCGTACGTGGGGGGGCCGAGAATGAGCAGTTCTTC.

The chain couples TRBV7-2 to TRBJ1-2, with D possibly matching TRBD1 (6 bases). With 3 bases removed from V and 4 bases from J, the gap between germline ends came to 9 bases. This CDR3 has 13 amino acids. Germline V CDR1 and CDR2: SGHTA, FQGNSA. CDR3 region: CASSLGQLYGYTF. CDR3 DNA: TGTGCCAGCAGCTTGGGACAACTCTATGGCTACACCTTC.

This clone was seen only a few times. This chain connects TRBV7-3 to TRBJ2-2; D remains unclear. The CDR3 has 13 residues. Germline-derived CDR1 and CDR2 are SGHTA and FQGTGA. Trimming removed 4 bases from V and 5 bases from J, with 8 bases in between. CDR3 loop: CASSSQATGELFF. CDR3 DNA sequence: TGTGCCAGCAGCTCCCAGGCAACCGGGGAGCTGTTTTTT.

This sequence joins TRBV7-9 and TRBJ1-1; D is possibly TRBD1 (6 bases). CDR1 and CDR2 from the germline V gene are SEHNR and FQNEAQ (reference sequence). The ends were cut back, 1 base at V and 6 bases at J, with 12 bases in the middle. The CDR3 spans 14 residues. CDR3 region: CASSLGNRAAEAFF. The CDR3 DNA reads TGTGCCAGCAGCTTAGGGAACAGGGCCGCTGAAGCTTTCTTT. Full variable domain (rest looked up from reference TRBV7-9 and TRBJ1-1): DTGVSQNPRHKITKRGQNVTFRCDPISEHNRLYWYRQTLGQGPEFLTYFQNEAQLEKSRLLSDRFSAERPKGSFSTLEIQRTEQGDSAMYLCASSLGNRAAEAFFGQGTRLTVV.

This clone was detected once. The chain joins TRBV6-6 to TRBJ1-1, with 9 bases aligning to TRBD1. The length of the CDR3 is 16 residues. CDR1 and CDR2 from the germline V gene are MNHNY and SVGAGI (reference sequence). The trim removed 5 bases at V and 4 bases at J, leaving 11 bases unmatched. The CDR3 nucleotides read TGTGCCAGCAGTACGGCCGGAGGACAGGGGTCCACTGAAGCTTTCTTT. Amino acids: CASSTAGGQGSTEAFF.

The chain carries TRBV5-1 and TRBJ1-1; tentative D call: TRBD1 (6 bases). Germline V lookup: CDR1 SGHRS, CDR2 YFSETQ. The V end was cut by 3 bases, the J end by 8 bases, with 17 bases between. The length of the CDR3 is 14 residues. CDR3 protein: CASSSETGPHEAFF. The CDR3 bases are TGCGCCAGCAGCTCGGAGACAGGCCCTCACGAAGCTTTCTTT.

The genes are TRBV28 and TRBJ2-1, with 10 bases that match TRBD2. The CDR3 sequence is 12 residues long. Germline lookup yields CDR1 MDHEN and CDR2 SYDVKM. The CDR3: CLAGGTYNEQFF. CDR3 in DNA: TGTTTAGCGGGAGGAACCTACAATGAGCAGTTCTTC.

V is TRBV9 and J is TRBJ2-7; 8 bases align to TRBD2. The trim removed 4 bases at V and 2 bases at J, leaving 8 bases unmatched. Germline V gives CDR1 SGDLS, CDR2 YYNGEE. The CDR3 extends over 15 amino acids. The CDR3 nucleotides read TGTGCCAGCAGCCCCAGCGGGACTAGAGCCTACGAGCAGTACTTC. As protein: CASSPSGTRAYEQYF.

The CDR3: CASSQRAGANVLTF. The CDR3, as DNA: TGTGCCAGTAGTCAGAGGGCTGGGGCCAACGTCCTGACTTTC. The V gene is TRBV19, the J gene TRBJ2-6; D is perhaps TRBD2 (5 bases). This CDR3 region has 14 residues. Between the trimmed V and J ends, which lost 5 bases and 2 bases, there was a span of 7 bases. Looked up from germline, CDR1 is LNHDA and CDR2 is SQIVND (reference sequence).

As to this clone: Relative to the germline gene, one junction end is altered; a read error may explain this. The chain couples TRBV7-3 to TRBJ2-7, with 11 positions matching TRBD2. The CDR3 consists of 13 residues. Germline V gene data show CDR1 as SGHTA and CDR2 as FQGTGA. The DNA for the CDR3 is TGTGCCAGCAGCTTACTAGCTAGCGGGGGGTTGCACTTC. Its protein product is CASSLLASGGLHF.

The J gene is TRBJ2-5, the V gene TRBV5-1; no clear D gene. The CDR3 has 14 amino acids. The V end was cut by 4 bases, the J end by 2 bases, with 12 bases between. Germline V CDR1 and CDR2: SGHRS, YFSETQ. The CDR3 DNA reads TGCGCCAGCAGCCCCTTGACAACTCAAGAGACCCAGTACTTC. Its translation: CASSPLTTQETQYF.

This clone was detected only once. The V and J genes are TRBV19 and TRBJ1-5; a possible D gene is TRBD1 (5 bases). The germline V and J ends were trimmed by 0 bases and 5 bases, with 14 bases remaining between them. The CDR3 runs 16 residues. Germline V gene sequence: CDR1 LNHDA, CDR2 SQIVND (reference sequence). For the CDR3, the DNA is TGTGCCAGTAGTATAGATGGGGGGGTGCGGGATCAGCCCCAGCATTTT. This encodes CASSIDGGVRDQPQHF. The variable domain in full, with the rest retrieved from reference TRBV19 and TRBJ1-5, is DGGITQSPKYLFRKEGQNVTLSCEQNLNHDAMYWYRQDPGQGLRLIYYSQIVNDFQKGDIAEGYSVSREKKESFPLTVTSAQKNPTAFYLCASSIDGGVRDQPQHFGDGTRLSIL.

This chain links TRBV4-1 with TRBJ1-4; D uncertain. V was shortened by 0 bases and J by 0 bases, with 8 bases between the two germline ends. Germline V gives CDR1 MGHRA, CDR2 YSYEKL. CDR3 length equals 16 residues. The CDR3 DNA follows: TGCGCCAGCAGCCAAGATTGGAGGACAACTAATGAAAAACTGTTTTTT. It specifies CASSQDWRTTNEKLFF.

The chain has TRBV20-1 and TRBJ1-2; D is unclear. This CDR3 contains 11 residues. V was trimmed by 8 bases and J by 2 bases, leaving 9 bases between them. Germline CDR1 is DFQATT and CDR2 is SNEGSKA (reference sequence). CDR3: CSFGLNYGYTF. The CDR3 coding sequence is TGCAGTTTCGGACTGAACTATGGCTACACCTTC.

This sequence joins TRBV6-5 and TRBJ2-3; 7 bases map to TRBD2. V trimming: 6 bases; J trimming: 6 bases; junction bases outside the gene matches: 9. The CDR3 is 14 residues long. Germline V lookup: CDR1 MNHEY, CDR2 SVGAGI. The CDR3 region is CASRLAEWGDTQYF. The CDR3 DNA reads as TGTGCCAGCAGGCTAGCGGAGTGGGGGGATACGCAGTATTTT.

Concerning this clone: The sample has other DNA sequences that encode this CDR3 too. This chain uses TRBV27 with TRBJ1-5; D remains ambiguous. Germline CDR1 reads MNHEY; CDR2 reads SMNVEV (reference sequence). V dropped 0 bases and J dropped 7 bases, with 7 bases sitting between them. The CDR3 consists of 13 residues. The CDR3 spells CASSLSGRQPQHF. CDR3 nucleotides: TGTGCCAGCAGTTTATCAGGCAGGCAGCCCCAGCATTTT.

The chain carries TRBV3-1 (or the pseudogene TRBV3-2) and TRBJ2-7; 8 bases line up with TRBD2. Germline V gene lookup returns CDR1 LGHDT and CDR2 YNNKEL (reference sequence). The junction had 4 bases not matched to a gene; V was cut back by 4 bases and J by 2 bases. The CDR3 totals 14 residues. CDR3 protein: CASSLGRGTYEQYF. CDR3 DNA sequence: TGTGCCAGCAGCCTCGGGAGGGGGACCTACGAGCAGTACTTC.

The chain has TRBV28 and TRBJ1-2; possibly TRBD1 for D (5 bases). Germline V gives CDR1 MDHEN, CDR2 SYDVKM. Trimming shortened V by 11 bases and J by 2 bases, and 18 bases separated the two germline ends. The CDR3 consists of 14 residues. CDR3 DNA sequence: TGTGCCTCCGGGGGGACCCAACAAAACTATGGCTACACCTTC. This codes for CASGGTQQNYGYTF.

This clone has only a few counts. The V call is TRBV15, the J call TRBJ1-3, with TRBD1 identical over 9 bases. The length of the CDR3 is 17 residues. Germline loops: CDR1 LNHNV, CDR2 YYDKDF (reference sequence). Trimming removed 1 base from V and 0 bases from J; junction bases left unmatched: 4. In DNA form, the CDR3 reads TGTGCCACCAGCAGAGGTGGGACAGGGAACTCTGGAAACACCATATATTTT. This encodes CATSRGGTGNSGNTIYF.

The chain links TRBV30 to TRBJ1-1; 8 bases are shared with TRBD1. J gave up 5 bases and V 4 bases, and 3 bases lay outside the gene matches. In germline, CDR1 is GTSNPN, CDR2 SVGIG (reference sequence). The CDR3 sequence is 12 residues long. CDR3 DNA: TGTGCCTGGATGGACAGGGAAACTGAAGCTTTCTTT. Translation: CAWMDRETEAFF.

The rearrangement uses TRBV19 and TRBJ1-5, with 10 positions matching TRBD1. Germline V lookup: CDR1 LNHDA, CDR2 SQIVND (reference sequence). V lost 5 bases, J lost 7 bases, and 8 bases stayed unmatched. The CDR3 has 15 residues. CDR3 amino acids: CASSFRQGAYQPQHF. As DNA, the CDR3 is TGTGCCAGTAGTTTTCGACAGGGGGCGTACCAGCCCCAGCATTTT.

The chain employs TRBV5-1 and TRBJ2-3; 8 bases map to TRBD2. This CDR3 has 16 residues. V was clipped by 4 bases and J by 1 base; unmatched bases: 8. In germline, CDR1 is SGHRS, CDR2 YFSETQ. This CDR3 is CASSIQAGGGTDTQYF. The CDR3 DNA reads TGCGCCAGCAGCATTCAGGCGGGGGGAGGCACAGATACGCAGTATTTT.

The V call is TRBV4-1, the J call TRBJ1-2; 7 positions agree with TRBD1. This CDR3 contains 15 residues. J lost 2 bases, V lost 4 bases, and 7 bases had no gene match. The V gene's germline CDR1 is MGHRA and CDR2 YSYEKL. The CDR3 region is CASSRATGPNYGYTF. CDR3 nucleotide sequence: TGCGCCAGCAGCCGCGCGACAGGGCCCAACTATGGCTACACCTTC.

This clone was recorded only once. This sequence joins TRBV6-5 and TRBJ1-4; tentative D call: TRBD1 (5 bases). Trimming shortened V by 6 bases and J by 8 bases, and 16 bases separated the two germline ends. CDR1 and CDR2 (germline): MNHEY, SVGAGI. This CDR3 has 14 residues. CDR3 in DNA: TGTGCCAGCAGGACAGAGGATAATCGAGAAAAACTGTTTTTT. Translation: CASRTEDNREKLFF.

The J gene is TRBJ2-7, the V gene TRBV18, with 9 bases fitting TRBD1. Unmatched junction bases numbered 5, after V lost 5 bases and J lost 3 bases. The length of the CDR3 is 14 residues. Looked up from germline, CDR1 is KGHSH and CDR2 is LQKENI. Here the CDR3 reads CASSSDRGGYEQYF. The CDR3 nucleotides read TGTGCCAGCTCATCGGACAGGGGAGGCTACGAGCAGTACTTC.

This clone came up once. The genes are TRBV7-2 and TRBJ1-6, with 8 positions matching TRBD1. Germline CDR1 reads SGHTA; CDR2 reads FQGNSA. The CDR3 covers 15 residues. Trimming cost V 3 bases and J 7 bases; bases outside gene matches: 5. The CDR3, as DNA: TGTGCCAGCAGCTTTTCAGGGGGCGGAAATTCACCCCTCCACTTT. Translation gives CASSFSGGGNSPLHF.

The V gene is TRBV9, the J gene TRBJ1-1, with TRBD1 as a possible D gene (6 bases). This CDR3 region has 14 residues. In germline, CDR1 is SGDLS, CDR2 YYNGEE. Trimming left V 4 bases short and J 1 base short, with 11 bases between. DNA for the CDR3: TGTGCCAGCAGCCCCACGACAGGGAACACTGAAGCTTTCTTT. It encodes CASSPTTGNTEAFF. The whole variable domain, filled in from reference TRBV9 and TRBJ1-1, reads DSGVTQTPKHLITATGQRVTLRCSPRSGDLSVYWYQQSLDQGLQFLIQYYNGEERAKGNILERFSAQQFPDLHSELNLSSLELGDSALYFCASSPTTGNTEAFFGQGTRLTVV.

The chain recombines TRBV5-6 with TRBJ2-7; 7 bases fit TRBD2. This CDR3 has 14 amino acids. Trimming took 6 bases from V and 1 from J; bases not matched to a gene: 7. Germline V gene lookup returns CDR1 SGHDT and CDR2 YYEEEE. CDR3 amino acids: CASTGGRESYEQYF. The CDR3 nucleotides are TGTGCCAGCACTGGGGGGAGGGAGTCCTACGAGCAGTACTTC.

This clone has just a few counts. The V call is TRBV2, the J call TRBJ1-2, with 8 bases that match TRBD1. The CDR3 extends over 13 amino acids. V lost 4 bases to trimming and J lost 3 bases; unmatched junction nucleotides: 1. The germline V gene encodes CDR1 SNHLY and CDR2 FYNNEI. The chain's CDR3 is CASSGQGHYGYTF. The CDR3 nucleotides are TGTGCCAGCAGTGGACAGGGGCACTATGGCTACACCTTC.